This is a list of T cell receptor beta chains from one sample in a study of blood T cell repertoires in COVID-19. Profiled with immunoSEQ multiplex PCR; TCRdb holds only in-frame clones, not every one. Of over 120,000 clones listed, 88% are singletons. Sequencing input: peripheral blood. The receptor source for this set is a man in his 70s with acute or convalescent COVID-19. Each CDR3 is given with its conserved first and last residue. The order of the fields is D gene, clone size, CDR3 length, J gene, V gene, CDR3 protein, CDR3 DNA. D genes are given only for firm matches. Clone size appears in some rows only: once, few, many, or a class for an expanded clone.

d_call: .
clone_size: .
cdr3_length: 16
j_call: TRBJ2-5
v_call: TRBV19
cdr3_aa: CASNPSGGQRQETQYF
cdr3_nt: TGTGCCAGTAACCCCTCCGGGGGACAGAGACAAGAGACCCAGTACTTC

d_call: .
clone_size: .
cdr3_length: 16
j_call: TRBJ1-4
v_call: TRBV7-8
cdr3_aa: CASSLNRGGPNEKLFF
cdr3_nt: TGTGCCAGCAGCTTAAATCGCGGGGGGCCGAATGAAAAACTGTTTTTT

d_call: TRBD1
clone_size: once
cdr3_length: 14
j_call: TRBJ1-1
v_call: TRBV11-3
cdr3_aa: CASSLSGGNTEAFF
cdr3_nt: TGTGCCAGCAGCCTTTCAGGGGGAAACACTGAAGCTTTCTTT

d_call: .
clone_size: .
cdr3_length: 14
j_call: TRBJ2-3
v_call: TRBV18
cdr3_aa: CASSLAASTDTQYF
cdr3_nt: TGTGCCAGCTCACTCGCGGCTAGCACAGATACGCAGTATTTT

d_call: TRBD2
clone_size: once
cdr3_length: 16
j_call: TRBJ2-1
v_call: TRBV27
cdr3_aa: CASSHPPGGSYNEQFF
cdr3_nt: TGTGCCAGCAGCCATCCCCCGGGGGGGTCCTACAATGAGCAGTTCTTC

d_call: TRBD1
clone_size: .
cdr3_length: 15
j_call: TRBJ2-5
v_call: TRBV7-9
cdr3_aa: CASSPGQASGETQYF
cdr3_nt: TGTGCCAGCAGCCCAGGACAGGCATCGGGAGAGACCCAGTACTTC

d_call: TRBD1
clone_size: .
cdr3_length: 16
j_call: TRBJ1-6
v_call: TRBV2
cdr3_aa: CASSVALQGALSPLHF
cdr3_nt: TGTGCCAGCAGTGTTGCACTACAGGGGGCCCTTTCACCCCTCCACTTT

d_call: TRBD2
clone_size: once
cdr3_length: 15
j_call: TRBJ2-3
v_call: TRBV9
cdr3_aa: CASSVELAGTDTQYF
cdr3_nt: TGTGCCAGCAGCGTAGAGCTAGCGGGAACAGATACGCAGTATTTT

d_call: TRBD2
clone_size: .
cdr3_length: 15
j_call: TRBJ2-7
v_call: TRBV19
cdr3_aa: CASSIGLAGIYEQYF
cdr3_nt: TGTGCCAGTAGTATAGGCTTAGCGGGTATCTACGAGCAGTACTTC

d_call: .
clone_size: .
cdr3_length: 13
j_call: TRBJ1-1
v_call: TRBV28
cdr3_aa: CASRPTGNTEAFF
cdr3_nt: TGTGCCAGCAGACCGACAGGGAACACTGAAGCTTTCTTT

d_call: TRBD1
clone_size: .
cdr3_length: 14
j_call: TRBJ1-4
v_call: TRBV2
cdr3_aa: CASQGASTNEKLFF
cdr3_nt: TGTGCCAGCCAGGGGGCCTCAACTAATGAAAAACTGTTTTTT

d_call: TRBD2
clone_size: .
cdr3_length: 15
j_call: TRBJ2-2
v_call: TRBV5-4
cdr3_aa: CASSSSGRADKELFF
cdr3_nt: TGTGCCAGCAGCTCTAGCGGGAGGGCCGACAAGGAGCTGTTTTTT

d_call: .
clone_size: .
cdr3_length: 17
j_call: TRBJ2-2
v_call: TRBV21-1
cdr3_aa: CASSIPGLAGATGELFF
cdr3_nt: TGTGCCAGCAGCATTCCGGGACTAGCGGGAGCCACCGGGGAGCTGTTTTTT

d_call: TRBD1
clone_size: once
cdr3_length: 14
j_call: TRBJ1-4
v_call: TRBV2
cdr3_aa: CATSRGQGGEKLFF
cdr3_nt: TGTGCCACCAGCAGGGGACAGGGAGGTGAAAAACTGTTTTTT

d_call: TRBD1
clone_size: once
cdr3_length: 15
j_call: TRBJ1-1
v_call: TRBV6-5
cdr3_aa: CASSFLQGEGTEAFF
cdr3_nt: TGTGCCAGCAGTTTCTTACAGGGGGAGGGAACTGAAGCTTTCTTT

d_call: .
clone_size: once
cdr3_length: 15
j_call: TRBJ1-2
v_call: TRBV3-1/TRBV3-2
cdr3_aa: CASSQDARQGAGYTF
cdr3_nt: TGTGCCAGCAGCCAAGATGCCCGGCAGGGCGCGGGCTACACCTTC

d_call: TRBD1
clone_size: .
cdr3_length: 14
j_call: TRBJ2-7
v_call: TRBV7-2
cdr3_aa: CASSLGQASYEQYF
cdr3_nt: TGTGCCAGCAGCCTAGGACAGGCCTCCTACGAGCAGTACTTC

d_call: .
clone_size: .
cdr3_length: 13
j_call: TRBJ1-5
v_call: TRBV4-1
cdr3_aa: CASSQDNTGPEHF
cdr3_nt: TGCGCCAGCAGCCAAGACAACACAGGGCCCGAGCATTTT

d_call: .
clone_size: .
cdr3_length: 15
j_call: TRBJ1-1
v_call: TRBV6-5
cdr3_aa: CASSLNGVQRAEAFF
cdr3_nt: TGTGCCAGCAGCCTCAACGGGGTTCAGAGAGCTGAAGCTTTCTTT

d_call: .
clone_size: .
cdr3_length: 13
j_call: TRBJ2-7
v_call: TRBV12-3/TRBV12-4
cdr3_aa: CASGGLSSYEQYF
cdr3_nt: TGTGCCAGCGGAGGCCTGAGCTCCTACGAGCAGTACTTC

d_call: .
clone_size: .
cdr3_length: 13
j_call: TRBJ1-1
v_call: TRBV4-1
cdr3_aa: CASSQDRGTEAFF
cdr3_nt: TGCGCCAGCAGCCAAGATAGGGGTACTGAAGCTTTCTTT

d_call: TRBD1
clone_size: .
cdr3_length: 16
j_call: TRBJ2-2
v_call: TRBV18
cdr3_aa: CASSPTGQGGTGELFF
cdr3_nt: TGTGCCAGCTCACCCACGGGACAGGGGGGCACCGGGGAGCTGTTTTTT

d_call: TRBD1
clone_size: .
cdr3_length: 15
j_call: TRBJ1-5
v_call: TRBV6-5
cdr3_aa: CASRKTGGLRQPQHF
cdr3_nt: TGTGCCAGCAGAAAGACAGGGGGCTTGCGGCAGCCCCAGCATTTT

d_call: TRBD1
clone_size: once
cdr3_length: 13
j_call: TRBJ2-5
v_call: TRBV7-9
cdr3_aa: CASSLQTGETQYF
cdr3_nt: TGTGCCAGCAGCTTACAGACAGGGGAGACCCAGTACTTC

d_call: .
clone_size: .
cdr3_length: 15
j_call: TRBJ2-7
v_call: TRBV19
cdr3_aa: CASSRGGSSGYEQYF
cdr3_nt: TGTGCCAGTAGTCGCGGGGGCAGTTCAGGATACGAGCAGTACTTC

d_call: .
clone_size: .
cdr3_length: 16
j_call: TRBJ1-3
v_call: TRBV4-1
cdr3_aa: CASSQDPGVGGNTIYF
cdr3_nt: TGCGCCAGCAGCCAAGATCCGGGAGTGGGGGGAAACACCATATATTTT

d_call: TRBD1
clone_size: .
cdr3_length: 15
j_call: TRBJ2-1
v_call: TRBV5-4
cdr3_aa: CASSLGTGGNNEQFF
cdr3_nt: TGTGCCAGCAGCTTAGGGACAGGGGGTAACAATGAGCAGTTCTTC

d_call: .
clone_size: once
cdr3_length: 13
j_call: TRBJ1-6
v_call: TRBV5-1
cdr3_aa: CASADGTGSPLHF
cdr3_nt: TGCGCCAGCGCCGACGGAACGGGTTCACCCCTCCACTTT

d_call: .
clone_size: .
cdr3_length: 14
j_call: TRBJ2-5
v_call: TRBV4-1
cdr3_aa: CASSHPTYKETQYF
cdr3_nt: TGCGCCAGCAGCCACCCCACATATAAAGAGACCCAGTACTTC

d_call: .
clone_size: once
cdr3_length: 14
j_call: TRBJ1-2
v_call: TRBV29-1
cdr3_aa: CSVDPVGGRGGYTF
cdr3_nt: TGCAGCGTTGACCCTGTGGGGGGGCGGGGAGGCTACACCTTC

d_call: .
clone_size: .
cdr3_length: 14
j_call: TRBJ1-6
v_call: TRBV10-3
cdr3_aa: CAIRSDSGASPLHF
cdr3_nt: TGTGCCATCAGATCGGACAGTGGAGCTTCACCCCTCCACTTT

d_call: TRBD1
clone_size: .
cdr3_length: 15
j_call: TRBJ2-3
v_call: TRBV6-4
cdr3_aa: CASSDTHRGEDTQYF
cdr3_nt: TGTGCCAGCAGTGACACCCACAGGGGGGAAGATACGCAGTATTTT

d_call: .
clone_size: .
cdr3_length: 15
j_call: TRBJ1-4
v_call: TRBV5-5
cdr3_aa: CASSFGFKTGGKLFF
cdr3_nt: TGTGCCAGCAGCTTTGGATTTAAGACCGGCGGAAAACTGTTTTTT

d_call: TRBD1
clone_size: .
cdr3_length: 14
j_call: TRBJ1-2
v_call: TRBV5-1
cdr3_aa: CASAPWTGSYGYTF
cdr3_nt: TGCGCCAGCGCCCCCTGGACAGGCAGTTATGGCTACACCTTC

d_call: .
clone_size: .
cdr3_length: 16
j_call: TRBJ1-2
v_call: TRBV14
cdr3_aa: CASSQDLTGGYYGYTF
cdr3_nt: TGTGCCAGCAGCCAAGATCTAACGGGCGGGTACTATGGCTACACCTTC

d_call: TRBD2
clone_size: .
cdr3_length: 17
j_call: TRBJ2-1
v_call: TRBV4-1
cdr3_aa: CASSQDQGRAGRNEQFF
cdr3_nt: TGCGCCAGCAGCCAAGATCAGGGTAGAGCGGGAAGAAATGAGCAGTTCTTC

d_call: TRBD1
clone_size: .
cdr3_length: 14
j_call: TRBJ2-5
v_call: TRBV5-8
cdr3_aa: CASSFQGAGETQYF
cdr3_nt: TGTGCCAGCAGCTTCCAGGGGGCCGGGGAGACCCAGTACTTC

d_call: .
clone_size: once
cdr3_length: 15
j_call: TRBJ1-5
v_call: TRBV6-5
cdr3_aa: CASSPRSQGNQPQHF
cdr3_nt: TGTGCCAGCAGTCCCCGTAGTCAGGGTAATCAGCCCCAGCATTTT

d_call: TRBD2
clone_size: .
cdr3_length: 13
j_call: TRBJ2-1
v_call: TRBV14
cdr3_aa: CASSQLGGNEQFF
cdr3_nt: TGTGCCAGCAGCCAGTTGGGAGGGAATGAGCAGTTCTTC

d_call: TRBD1
clone_size: .
cdr3_length: 14
j_call: TRBJ1-4
v_call: TRBV29-1
cdr3_aa: CSVDTTGTNEKLFF
cdr3_nt: TGCAGCGTGGACACGACAGGGACTAATGAAAAACTGTTTTTT

d_call: TRBD1
clone_size: .
cdr3_length: 16
j_call: TRBJ2-3
v_call: TRBV19
cdr3_aa: CASSIATGGFTDTQYF
cdr3_nt: TGTGCCAGTAGTATAGCAACAGGGGGTTTCACAGATACGCAGTATTTT

d_call: TRBD1
clone_size: .
cdr3_length: 14
j_call: TRBJ2-7
v_call: TRBV19
cdr3_aa: CASMRGTGAYEQYF
cdr3_nt: TGTGCCAGTATGAGGGGGACAGGGGCCTACGAGCAGTACTTC

d_call: TRBD1
clone_size: .
cdr3_length: 15
j_call: TRBJ2-7
v_call: TRBV25-1
cdr3_aa: CASSTPGTGSYEQYF
cdr3_nt: TGTGCCAGCAGTACACCCGGGACAGGGTCCTACGAGCAGTACTTC

d_call: .
clone_size: once
cdr3_length: 14
j_call: TRBJ2-5
v_call: TRBV6-2/TRBV6-3
cdr3_aa: CASSGGSAQETQYF
cdr3_nt: TGTGCCAGCAGTGGCGGGTCAGCCCAAGAGACCCAGTACTTC

d_call: TRBD2
clone_size: .
cdr3_length: 14
j_call: TRBJ2-7
v_call: TRBV5-4
cdr3_aa: CASSYSSGSYEQYF
cdr3_nt: TGTGCCAGCAGCTATTCTAGCGGGAGCTACGAGCAGTACTTC

d_call: TRBD2
clone_size: .
cdr3_length: 16
j_call: TRBJ2-7
v_call: TRBV5-1
cdr3_aa: CASSLEVGGSSYEQYF
cdr3_nt: TGCGCCAGCAGCTTGGAGGTCGGGGGGAGCTCCTACGAGCAGTACTTC

d_call: .
clone_size: .
cdr3_length: 15
j_call: TRBJ1-4
v_call: TRBV9
cdr3_aa: CASSVIQGQGEKLFF
cdr3_nt: TGTGCCAGCAGCGTTATCCAGGGTCAGGGAGAAAAACTGTTTTTT

d_call: .
clone_size: few
cdr3_length: 12
j_call: TRBJ2-1
v_call: TRBV10-3
cdr3_aa: CAISDTGSEQFF
cdr3_nt: TGTGCCATCAGTGATACCGGGTCTGAGCAGTTCTTC